The 12 T cell receptor beta chains below all came from one sample that was sequenced in a study of T cells in Graves' hyperthyroidism and ophthalmopathy. Regions amplified from RNA transcripts were the TCR beta CDR3 regions. A first-round RT-PCR of the TCR CDR3 used the HTBI primer set. TCRdb called the multiplex PCR reads again in MiXCR, with one record for every CDR3 protein. Of 450,000 to 650,000 distinct CDR3 sequences in the sample, about 20% are singletons; the top ten hold 26%. Sequences were obtained from blood. These receptors originate from a young man with Graves' hyperthyroidism.

The table lists this clonotype with many counts. The chain recombines TRBV2 with TRBJ2-7, with TRBD2 matching 15 bases. The CDR3 is made up of 17 amino acids. The ends lost 7 bases at V and 1 base at J; junction bases unmatched: 8. Germline V gene lookup returns CDR1 SNHLY and CDR2 FYNNEI. CDR3 DNA: TGTGCCAGCAAAAGGACTAGCGGGGGGGCCTCATCCTACGAGCAGTACTTC. The encoded protein is CASKRTSGGASSYEQYF.

The table lists this clonotype with a few counts. CDR3: CASSGTEVFYEQYF. In nucleotides, the CDR3 is TGTGCCAGCAGTGGGACAGAAGTGTTCTACGAGCAGTACTTC. The chain is built from TRBV2 and TRBJ2-7; possible D gene TRBD1, 6 bases. Germline CDR1 and CDR2: SNHLY and FYNNEI. V dropped 4 bases and J dropped 3 bases, with 13 bases sitting between them. This CDR3 is built from 14 residues.

The chain uses TRBV12-3 or TRBV12-4 and TRBJ2-7; tentatively, D is TRBD2 (6 bases). The germline V and J ends were trimmed by 5 bases and 6 bases, with 29 bases remaining between them. The CDR3 has 18 residues. The CDR3, as DNA: TGTGCCAGCAGTCCGGGACCGTTCGGTACCGGGAGATCCCGCGAGCAGTACTTC. Protein: CASSPGPFGTGRSREQYF.

This clonotype has a count of ten or more. The chain has TRBV10-3 and TRBJ2-7, with 7 bases fitting TRBD2. Per germline, CDR1 ENHRY and CDR2 SYGVKD. CDR3 length equals 14 residues. Trimming at V came to 0 bases and at J to 2 bases, leaving 1 base not matched to a gene. The CDR3 region is CAISESGGTYEQYF. In nucleotides, the CDR3 is TGTGCCATCAGTGAGTCGGGGGGGACCTACGAGCAGTACTTC.

The rearrangement joins TRBV5-1 to TRBJ2-5; 7 bases are shared with TRBD2. Unmatched junction bases numbered 6, after V lost 0 bases and J lost 1 base. Germline CDR1 and CDR2: SGHRS and YFSETQ. This CDR3 region has 16 residues. The CDR3 DNA reads TGCGCCAGCAGCTTGGGAGTGTCGGGGGGCCAAGAGACCCAGTACTTC. Residues: CASSLGVSGGQETQYF.

This clonotype turned up a few times. V and J are TRBV7-9 and TRBJ1-2; TRBD1 might be the D (5 bases). The V end was cut by 6 bases, the J end by 6 bases, with 17 bases between. This CDR3 has 14 residues. CDR1 SEHNR and CDR2 FQNEAQ come from the germline V gene (reference sequence). The CDR3: CASRSGTEKDGYTF. CDR3 nucleotide sequence: TGTGCCAGCAGGTCCGGGACCGAAAAAGATGGCTACACCTTC.

The chain links TRBV30 to TRBJ1-1; no clear D gene. The CDR3 consists of 12 residues. CDR1 is GTSNPN, CDR2 SVGIG, per germline (reference sequence). The CDR3 region is CALGNLNTEAFF. In DNA form, the CDR3 reads TGTGCTCTGGGGAACCTGAACACTGAAGCTTTCTTT.

At least ten counts were recorded for this clonotype. The chain employs TRBV7-2 and TRBJ2-7, with D perhaps TRBD2 (5 bases). Germline V gene lookup returns CDR1 SGHTA and CDR2 FQGNSA. Deletions cut 5 bases from V and 6 bases from J, with 14 bases between. The CDR3 is 13 residues long. The CDR3 region has the DNA TGTGCCAGCAGCGGCACCAATAGCGTCGAGCAGTACTTC. This sequence encodes CASSGTNSVEQYF.

CDR3 coding DNA: TGTGCCAGCGGAAAGGGACAGCGGACGTCCTACGAGCAGTACTTC. Its translation is CASGKGQRTSYEQYF. This chain connects TRBV12-3 or TRBV12-4 to TRBJ2-7, with 7 bases that match TRBD1. Trimming removed 8 bases from V and 1 base from J; junction bases left unmatched: 11. This CDR3 comprises 15 residues.

Many counts were recorded for this clonotype. The chain is built from TRBV12-3 or TRBV12-4 and TRBJ1-3, with 8 nucleotides matching TRBD1. Trimming took 6 bases from V and 4 from J; bases not matched to a gene: 5. The CDR3 is 14 amino acids. The CDR3, as DNA: TGTGCCAGCAGACCTACAGGGGGAGGAAACACCATATATTTT. Translating gives CASRPTGGGNTIYF.

The CDR3 nucleotides are TGTGCCAGTAGTATCCCCGGGCTCCCCGTCTACGAGCAGTACTTC. Amino acids: CASSIPGLPVYEQYF. The V call is TRBV19, the J call TRBJ2-7; D is unclear. Germline V gene sequence: CDR1 LNHDA, CDR2 SQIVND (reference sequence). This CDR3 is built from 15 residues. Between the trimmed V and J ends, which lost 3 bases and 3 bases, there was a span of 15 bases.

This clonotype was counted at least ten times. V and J are TRBV12-3 or TRBV12-4 and TRBJ1-2; possible D gene TRBD1, 6 bases. The CDR3 is 12 residues long. V gave up 3 bases and J gave up 5 bases, with 7 bases separating them. The CDR3 is CASSLGHYGYTF. In nucleotides, the CDR3 is TGTGCCAGCAGTTTGGGACATTATGGCTACACCTTC.